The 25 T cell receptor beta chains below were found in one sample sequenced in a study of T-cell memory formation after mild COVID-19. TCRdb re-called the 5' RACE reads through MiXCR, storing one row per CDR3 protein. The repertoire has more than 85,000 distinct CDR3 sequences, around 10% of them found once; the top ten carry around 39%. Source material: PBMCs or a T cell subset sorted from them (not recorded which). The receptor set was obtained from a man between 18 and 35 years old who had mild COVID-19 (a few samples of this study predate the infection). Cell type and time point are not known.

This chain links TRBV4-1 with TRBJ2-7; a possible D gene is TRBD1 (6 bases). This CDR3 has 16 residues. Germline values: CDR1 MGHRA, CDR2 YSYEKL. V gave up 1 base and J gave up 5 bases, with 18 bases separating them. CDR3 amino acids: CASSQVPPPGVDEQYV. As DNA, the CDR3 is TGCGCCAGCAGCCAAGTACCCCCCCCAGGGGTAGACGAGCAGTACGTC.

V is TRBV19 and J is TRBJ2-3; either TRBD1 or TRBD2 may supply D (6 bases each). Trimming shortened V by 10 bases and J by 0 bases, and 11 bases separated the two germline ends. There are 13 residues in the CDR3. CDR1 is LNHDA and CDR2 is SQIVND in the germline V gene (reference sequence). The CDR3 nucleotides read TGTGCCACCTCGGGGGCTAGCACAGATACGCAGTATTTT. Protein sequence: CATSGASTDTQYF.

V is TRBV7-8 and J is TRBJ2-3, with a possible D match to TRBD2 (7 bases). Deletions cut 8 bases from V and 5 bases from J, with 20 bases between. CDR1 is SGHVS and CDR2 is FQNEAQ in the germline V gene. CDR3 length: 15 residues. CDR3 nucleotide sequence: TGTGCCAGCGGAAAATGGGGGGGGCGGATAGATACGCAGTATTTT. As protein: CASGKWGGRIDTQYF.

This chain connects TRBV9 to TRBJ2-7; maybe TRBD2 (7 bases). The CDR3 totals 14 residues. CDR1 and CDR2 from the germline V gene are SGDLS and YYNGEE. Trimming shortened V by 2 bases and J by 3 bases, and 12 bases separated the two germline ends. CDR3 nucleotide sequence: TGTGCCAGCAGCGTGGGGGGGCTAAGCTACGAGCAGTACTTC. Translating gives CASSVGGLSYEQYF.

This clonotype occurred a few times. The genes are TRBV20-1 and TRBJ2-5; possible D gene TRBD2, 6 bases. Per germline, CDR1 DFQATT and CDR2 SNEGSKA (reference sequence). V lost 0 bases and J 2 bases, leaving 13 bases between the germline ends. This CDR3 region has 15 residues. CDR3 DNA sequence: TGCAGTGCTAGAGATCGTGCGGGGCTACAAGAGACCCAGTACTTC. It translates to CSARDRAGLQETQYF.

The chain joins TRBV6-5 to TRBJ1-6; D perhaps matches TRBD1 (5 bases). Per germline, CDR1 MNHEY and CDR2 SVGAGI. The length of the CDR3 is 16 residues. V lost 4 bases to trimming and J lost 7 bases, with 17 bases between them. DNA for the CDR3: TGTGCCAGCAGTTTCGGAAGGGGAATTGGAAATTCACCCCTCCACTTT. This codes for CASSFGRGIGNSPLHF.

CDR3 in DNA: TGTGCCAGCAGTCCTAGGGCTAGCACAGATACGCAGTATTTT. It codes for CASSPRASTDTQYF. The chain couples TRBV6-5 to TRBJ2-3, with D unclear. Germline CDR1 and CDR2: MNHEY and SVGAGI. V shed 5 bases and J shed 0 bases, with 9 bases lying between them. The CDR3 is 14 amino acids.

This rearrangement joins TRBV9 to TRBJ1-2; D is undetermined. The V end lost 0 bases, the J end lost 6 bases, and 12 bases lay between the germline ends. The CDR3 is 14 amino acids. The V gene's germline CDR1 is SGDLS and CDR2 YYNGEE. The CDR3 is CASSVGAATDGYTF. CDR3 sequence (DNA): TGTGCCAGCAGCGTAGGGGCAGCCACGGATGGCTACACCTTC.

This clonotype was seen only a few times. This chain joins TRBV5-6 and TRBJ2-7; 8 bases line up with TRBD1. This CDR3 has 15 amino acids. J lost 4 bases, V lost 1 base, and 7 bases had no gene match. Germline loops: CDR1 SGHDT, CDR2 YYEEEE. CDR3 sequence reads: CASSLIGQGIYEQYF. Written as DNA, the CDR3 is TGTGCCAGCAGCTTGATAGGACAGGGTATATACGAGCAGTACTTC.

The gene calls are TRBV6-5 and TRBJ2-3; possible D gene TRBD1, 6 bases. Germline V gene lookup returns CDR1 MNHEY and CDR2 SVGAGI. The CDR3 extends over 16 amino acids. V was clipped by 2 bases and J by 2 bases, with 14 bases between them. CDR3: CASSYGGVATTDTQYF. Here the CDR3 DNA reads TGTGCCAGCAGTTACGGGGGCGTAGCAACCACAGATACGCAGTATTTT.

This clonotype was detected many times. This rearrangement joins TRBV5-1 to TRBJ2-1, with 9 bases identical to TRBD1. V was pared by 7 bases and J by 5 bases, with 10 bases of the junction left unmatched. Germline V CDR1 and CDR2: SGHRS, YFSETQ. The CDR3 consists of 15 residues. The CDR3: CASGDRERWDNEQFF. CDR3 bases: TGCGCCAGCGGGGACAGGGAAAGATGGGACAATGAGCAGTTCTTC. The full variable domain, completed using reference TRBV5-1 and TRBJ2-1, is KAGVTQTPRYLIKTRGQQVTLSCSPISGHRSVSWYQQTPGQGLQFLFEYFSETQRNKGNFPGRFSGRQFSNSRSEMNVSTLELGDSALYLCASGDRERWDNEQFFGPGTRLTVL.

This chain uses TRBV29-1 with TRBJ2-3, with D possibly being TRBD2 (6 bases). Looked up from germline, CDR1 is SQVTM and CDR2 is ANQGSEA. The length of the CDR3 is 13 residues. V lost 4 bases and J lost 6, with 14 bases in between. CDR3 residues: CSVVWGENDTQYF. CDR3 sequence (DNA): TGCAGCGTTGTATGGGGGGAGAACGATACGCAGTATTTT.

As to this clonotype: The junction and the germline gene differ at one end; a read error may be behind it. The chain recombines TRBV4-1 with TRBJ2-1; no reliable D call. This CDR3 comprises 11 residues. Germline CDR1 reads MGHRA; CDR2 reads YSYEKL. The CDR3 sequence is CASSQTPSLVF. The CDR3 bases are TGCGCCAGCAGCCAAACACCCTCCCTGGTCTTC.

The CDR3 protein is CASSYSGASNQPQHF. The CDR3 DNA reads TGTGCCAGCAGTTACTCGGGGGCGAGTAATCAGCCCCAGCATTTT. The rearrangement uses TRBV6-2 or TRBV6-3 and TRBJ1-5, with D possibly TRBD1 on 6 matching bases. The germline V and J ends were trimmed by 0 bases and 4 bases, with 10 bases remaining between them. The CDR3 is 15 amino acids. In germline, CDR1 is MNHEY, CDR2 SVGEGT.

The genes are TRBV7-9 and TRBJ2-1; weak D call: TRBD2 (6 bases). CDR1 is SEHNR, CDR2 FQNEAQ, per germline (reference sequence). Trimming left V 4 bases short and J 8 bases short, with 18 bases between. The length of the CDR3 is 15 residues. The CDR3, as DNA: TGTGCCAGCAGCTCGGGACTCGGTAAAGCCGATGAGCAGTTCTTC. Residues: CASSSGLGKADEQFF.

CDR3 bases: TGTGCCAGCCGGGACAGGGGTTTCCCAGATACGCAGTATTTT. It encodes CASRDRGFPDTQYF. The V gene is TRBV12-3 or TRBV12-4, the J gene TRBJ2-3; 10 positions match TRBD1. The V segment lost 8 bases and the J segment 4 bases; nucleotides outside the gene matches: 6. The CDR3 covers 14 residues.

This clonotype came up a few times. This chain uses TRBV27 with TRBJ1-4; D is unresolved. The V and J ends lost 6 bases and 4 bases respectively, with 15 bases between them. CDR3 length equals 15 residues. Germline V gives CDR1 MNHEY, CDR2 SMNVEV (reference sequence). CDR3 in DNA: TGTGCCAGCAGCGGGATCTCCGTCTATAATGAAAAACTGTTTTTT. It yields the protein CASSGISVYNEKLFF. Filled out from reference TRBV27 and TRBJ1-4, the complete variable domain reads EAQVTQNPRYLITVTGKKLTVTCSQNMNHEYMSWYRQDPGLGLRQIYYSMNVEVTDKGDVPEGYKVSRKEKRNFPLILESPSPNQTSLYFCASSGISVYNEKLFFGSGTQLSVL.

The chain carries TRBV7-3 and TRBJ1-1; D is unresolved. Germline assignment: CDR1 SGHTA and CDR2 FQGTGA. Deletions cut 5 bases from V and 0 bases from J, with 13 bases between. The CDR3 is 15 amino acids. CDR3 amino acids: CASSPSPGLNTEAFF. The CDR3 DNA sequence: TGTGCCAGCAGCCCCTCCCCCGGGCTGAACACTGAAGCTTTCTTT. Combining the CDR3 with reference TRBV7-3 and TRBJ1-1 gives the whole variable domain GAGVSQTPSNKVTEKGKYVELRCDPISGHTALYWYRQSLGQGPEFLIYFQGTGAADDSGLPNDRFFAVRPEGSVSTLKIQRTERGDSAVYLCASSPSPGLNTEAFFGQGTRLTVV.

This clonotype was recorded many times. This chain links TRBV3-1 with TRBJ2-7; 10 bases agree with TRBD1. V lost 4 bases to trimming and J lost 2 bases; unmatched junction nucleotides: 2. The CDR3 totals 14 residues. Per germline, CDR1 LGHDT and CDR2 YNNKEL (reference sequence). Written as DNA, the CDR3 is TGTGCCAGCAGCCCCGGGACAGGGGCCTACGAGCAGTACGTC. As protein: CASSPGTGAYEQYV.

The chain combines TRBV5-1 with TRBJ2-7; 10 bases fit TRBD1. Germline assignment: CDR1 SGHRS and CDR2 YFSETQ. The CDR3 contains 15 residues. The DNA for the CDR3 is TGCGACAGAAGCTTGGACAGGGGGATCTCCTACGAGCAGTACTTC. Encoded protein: CDRSLDRGISYEQYF.

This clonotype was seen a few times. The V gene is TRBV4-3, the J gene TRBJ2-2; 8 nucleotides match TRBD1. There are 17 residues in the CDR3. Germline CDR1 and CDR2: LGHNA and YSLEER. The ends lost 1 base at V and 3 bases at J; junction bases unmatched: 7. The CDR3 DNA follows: TGCGCCAGCAGCCAAGGGTTCAGGGGGCTCGACACCGGGGAGCTGTTTTTT. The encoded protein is CASSQGFRGLDTGELFF.

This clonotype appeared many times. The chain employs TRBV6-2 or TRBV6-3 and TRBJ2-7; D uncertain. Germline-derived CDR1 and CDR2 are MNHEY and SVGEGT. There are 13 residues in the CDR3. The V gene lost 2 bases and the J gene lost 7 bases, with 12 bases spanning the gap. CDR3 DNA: TGTGCCAGCAGTTACGGTCAGTCGAGAGAGCAGTACGTC. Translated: CASSYGQSREQYV.

The CDR3, as DNA: TGTGCCAGCTCGTCAGGCCCGGGTATCTACGAGCAGTACTTC. Its protein product is CASSSGPGIYEQYF. This chain uses TRBV12-3 or TRBV12-4 with TRBJ2-7; D call uncertain. The CDR3 loop spans 14 amino acids. The germline V and J ends were trimmed by 8 bases and 3 bases, with 17 bases remaining between them.

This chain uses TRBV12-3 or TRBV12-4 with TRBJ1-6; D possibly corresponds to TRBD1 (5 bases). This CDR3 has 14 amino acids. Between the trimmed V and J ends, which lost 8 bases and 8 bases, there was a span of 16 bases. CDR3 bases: TGTGCCAGCTCGGGGGTCGGGTCGGATTCACCCCTCCACTTT. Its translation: CASSGVGSDSPLHF.

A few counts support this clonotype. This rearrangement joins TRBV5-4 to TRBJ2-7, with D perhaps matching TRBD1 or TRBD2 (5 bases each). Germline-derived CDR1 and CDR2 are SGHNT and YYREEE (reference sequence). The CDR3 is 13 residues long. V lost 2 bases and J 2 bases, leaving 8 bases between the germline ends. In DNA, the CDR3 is TGTGCCAGCAGCTTTGGGGGTACCTACGAGCAGTACGTC. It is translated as CASSFGGTYEQYV.